This T cell receptor beta chain was recovered during a study of blood T cell repertoires in COVID-19. Study as a whole: Sites in the United States, Italy and Spain provided acute and convalescent COVID-19 samples.

V shed 3 bases and J 5 bases; nucleotides not matched to a gene: 10. The V gene's germline CDR1 is LNHNV and CDR2 YYDKDF (reference sequence). The CDR3 is made up of 15 amino acids. Authors' analysis steps: Estimation of nucleated cell counts was performed using reference gene primer amplification. TCRdb's table, derived via immunoSEQ multiplex PCR, lists solely in-frame clones and lacks some. Clonal size and the V and J genes are those of that table, whereas D and trimming came from the DNA. Altogether 84,000 or so clones are present, roughly 80% being singletons, with the ten largest covering 19%. The gene calls are TRBV15 and TRBJ2-7; 7 bases map to TRBD1. The sequenced sample consisted of peripheral blood. The TCR was taken from a woman aged 80 or older with acute or convalescent COVID-19. The CDR3 DNA reads as TGTGCCACCAGCAGTCGACAGGGCGTAGGAGACGAGCAGTACTTC. It encodes CATSSRQGVGDEQYF.